This record looks at one T cell receptor (beta chain) sequence and its context. Each CDR3 protein gets one entry after TCRdb re-called the RACE reads with MiXCR. The sample gives about 140,000 distinct CDR3 sequences, over 9.5% of which show up once; approximately 1.3% is in the top ten. The germline CDR1 and CDR2 sequences are SGHNT and YYREEE (reference sequence). The CDR3 has 14 amino acids. Deletions cut 1 base from V and 6 bases from J, with 11 bases between. The data belong to a study of human T cells and chemical hapten exposure. Sample time point: patch test 2, 6 weeks after DPC sensitization. The treatment was: therapeutic diphenylcyclopropenone sensitization with weekly scalp DPC.

The clonotype was recovered from a woman aged 45-60 years with alopecia areata. Some clones in this sample may be carry-over from other donors' samples. V usage is TRBV5-4 and J usage is TRBJ2-1, with D hard to call. Sequenced here: whole blood, sampled in connection with sensitization to the hapten diphenylcyclopropenone (DPC). The CDR3: CASSLKSGPNEQFF. DNA of the CDR3: TGTGCCAGCAGCTTGAAGTCAGGCCCCAATGAGCAGTTCTTC.